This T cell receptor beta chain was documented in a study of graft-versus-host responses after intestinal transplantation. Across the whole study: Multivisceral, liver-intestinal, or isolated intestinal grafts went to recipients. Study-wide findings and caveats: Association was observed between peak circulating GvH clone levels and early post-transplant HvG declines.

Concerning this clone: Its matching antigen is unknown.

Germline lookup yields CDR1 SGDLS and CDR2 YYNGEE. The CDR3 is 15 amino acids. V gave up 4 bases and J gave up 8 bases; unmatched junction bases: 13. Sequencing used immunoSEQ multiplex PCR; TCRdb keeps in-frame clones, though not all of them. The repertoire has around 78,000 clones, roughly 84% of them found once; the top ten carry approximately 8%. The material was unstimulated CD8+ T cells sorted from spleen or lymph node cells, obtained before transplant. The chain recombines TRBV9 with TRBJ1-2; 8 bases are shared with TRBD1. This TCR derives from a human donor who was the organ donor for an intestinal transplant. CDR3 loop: CASSPSTGALGGYTF. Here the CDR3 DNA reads TGTGCCAGCAGCCCATCGACAGGGGCCCTAGGAGGCTACACCTTC.